This T cell receptor beta chain was documented in a study of a mutant IDH1 vaccine in newly diagnosed glioma (dated by TCRdb to 2020 to 2022). For context, the study as a whole: Vaccination began 4-6 weeks after radiotherapy alone, or alongside temozolomide cycles in the chemotherapy-containing groups. Of the roughly 32 patients who were treated, about 60% were male and around 38% were female, and the mean age was roughly 40 years. Prior to enrollment, patients had been given standard therapy consisting of radiotherapy alone, temozolomide alone, or radiochemotherapy with temozolomide, with the combination given to most patients. The week-35 safety follow-up was designated visit V12, and the week-47 end of study was designated visit V13. Peripheral blood was drawn at six visits: V03 (baseline), V05, V07, V10, V12 and V13. For exploratory analyses, longitudinal TCRB deep sequencing was carried out in under 30 treated patients wherever samples were available.

Cut back by 3 bases and 0 bases, the V and J ends lie 14 bases apart. From the germline V gene, CDR1 is KGHSH and CDR2 is LQKENI. The CDR3 goes from the cysteine to the phenylalanine over 16 residues. Of all the DNA, just the CDR3 is kept, 48 bases in frame from base 1. The sample's time point label, in plain terms: week 35, safety follow-up. A 20-mer mutant IDH1 peptide at 300 micrograms in Montanide made up each vaccine dose, which was injected subcutaneously together with topical imiquimod. Across visits V03 through V10, patients got a total of eight vaccinations, given in weeks 1, 3, 5, 7, 11, 15, 19 and 23. Newly diagnosed WHO grade 3 or 4 IDH1-mutant astrocytomas showing loss of nuclear ATRX were present in the donors. The samples were drawn from NOA16, a multicentre, single-arm, open-label phase I trial in Germany that tested a mutant IDH1 peptide vaccine in humans for the first time. The DNeasy Blood and Tissue Kit was used to extract genomic DNA from EDTA blood for TCRB sequencing.

The library was produced with the immunoSEQ multiplex PCR assay. Rearranged TCR beta chain sequences were amplified using the hsTCRB Kit according to the manufacturer's protocol. An Illumina MiSeq was used to sequence the TCRB libraries. The source study handled its data this way. The proprietary platform of the kit vendor was used for demultiplexing, trimming and gene mapping. TCRdb stores this immuneACCESS table with in-frame sequences only. Part of the clones is absent; in the studies checked, under half of the shortfall reflects unresolved V genes, and no reason is known for the rest. That table furnishes V, J and clone size, whereas the DNA furnished D and trimming. The sample table shows around 70,000 clones, and more than 75% are seen once. Roughly 2% of the sample comes from the top ten. Points the paper makes about the study in general: Immune responses induced by the vaccine were seen in over 90% of patients across multiple MHC alleles. It was noted by the authors that analyses of patient blood samples could not be reproduced owing to sample limitations. Pseudoprogression seemed to be unrelated to changes in the top peripheral T cell clonotypes found by TCRB sequencing. Selection of PBMC samples for TCRB deep sequencing was based on availability.

In regard to this clone: Which antigen it targets is not known. Within one base of it there is no much larger clone, and no base qualities were kept.

This clonotype was sampled from a man aged 25 to 45 with glioma. The specimen was PBMCs, collected from a glioma patient whose treatment included an IDH1 peptide vaccine. This chain joins TRBV18 to TRBJ1-2; D gene: possibly TRBD1, on 6 matching bases. The CDR3 sequence is CASSPPGQIANYGYTF. The sequenced DNA: TGTGCCAGCTCACCGCCAGGACAGATAGCTAACTATGGCTACACCTTC.